This TCR beta chain was profiled in a study of T cell responses to AZD1222 COVID-19 vaccine. Method: immunoSEQ multiplex PCR; TCRdb's copy keeps in-frame clones and lacks some. The sample yields 120,000 or so clones, 90% seen once. The germline V gene encodes CDR1 MDHEN and CDR2 SYDVKM. The J segment lost 3 bases and the V segment lost 4 bases, leaving 6 bases of the junction unmatched. The CDR3 spans 15 residues. The chain is built from TRBV28 and TRBJ2-7; TRBD1 matches at 10 bases. Source: peripheral blood, taken on day 0 of AZD1222 vaccination. This TCR derives from an adult in good health. The CDR3 DNA is TGTGCCAGCAGTTCAGACAGGGGGCTAATCTACGAGCAGTACTTC. Its translation is CASSSDRGLIYEQYF. The complete variable domain, with remaining parts taken from reference TRBV28 and TRBJ2-7, reads DVKVTQSSRYLVKRTGEKVFLECVQDMDHENMFWYRQDPGLGLRLIYFSYDVKMKEKGDIPEGYSVSREKKERFSLILESASTNQTSMYLCASSSDRGLIYEQYFGPGTRLTVT.